These T cell receptor beta chains were read from a single sample in a study of CD8 T cells in Susac syndrome. Each CDR3 protein is one row after TCRdb ran MiXCR on the immunoSEQ multiplex PCR reads. The sample records around 270,000 distinct CDR3 sequences, approximately 89% being singletons. Sample: CD8+ T cells from PBMCs. The origin of the receptors is a human donor with multiple sclerosis. The CDR3 runs from the conserved cysteine through the conserved F or W. The D gene is left open where the match is weak. Clone size is given for some rows only: seen once, a few or many times, or a class if the clone is expanded.

TRBJ2-5 | . | few | TRBV6-2/TRBV6-3 | TGTGCCACGGGACGGACGCAAGAGACCCAGTACTTC | CATGRTQETQYF
TRBJ2-3 | TRBD1 | . | TRBV9 | TGTGCCAGCAGCCCCCAGGGGGCTCGGACAGATACGCAGTATTTT | CASSPQGARTDTQYF
TRBJ2-3 | TRBD1 | . | TRBV6-2/TRBV6-3 | TGTGCCAGCAGTCAAGGACAGGGTGCGTCAGATACGCAGTATTTT | CASSQGQGASDTQYF
TRBJ2-7 | . | . | TRBV7-9 | TGTGCCAGCAGCGTCCGATACGAGCAGTACTTC | CASSVRYEQYF
TRBJ2-1 | . | . | TRBV7-3 | TGTGCCAGCAGCTTAATAGGCGGGATCTCGAATGAGCAGTTCTTC | CASSLIGGISNEQFF
TRBJ2-7 | . | once | TRBV20-1 | TGCAGTGCTACTGGGGGCGGCTACGAGCAGTACTTC | CSATGGGYEQYF
TRBJ2-7 | . | . | TRBV11-2 | TGTGCCAGCAGCCACGGGGGACTCTACGAGCAGTACTTC | CASSHGGLYEQYF
TRBJ2-7 | . | . | TRBV5-4 | TGTGCCAGCAGCTTGACCCCCGGGCTGGCGAACTGGTACTTC | CASSLTPGLANWYF
TRBJ1-2 | . | . | TRBV11-2 | TGTGCCAGCAGCTCCCCAGACACCTTC | CASSSPDTF
TRBJ2-1 | TRBD2 | . | TRBV28 | TGTGCCAGCAGTTCCCAAGTCATTAGCGGGGGACATAAGAGCGATGAGCAGTTCTTC | CASSSQVISGGHKSDEQFF
TRBJ2-6 | . | . | TRBV4-1 | TGCGCCAGCAGCGAGCTTGGACCCGACTCTGGGGCCAACGTCCTGACTTTC | CASSELGPDSGANVLTF
TRBJ1-5 | TRBD1 | . | TRBV28 | TGTGCCAGCAGTTCCATTCCCCAGGAACAGGGGGTGGGGTATCAGCCCCAGCATTTT | CASSSIPQEQGVGYQPQHF
TRBJ2-3 | . | . | TRBV11-2 | TGTGCCAGCAGCACCGGGCGGGGTAGCACAGATACGCAGTATTTT | CASSTGRGSTDTQYF
TRBJ2-7 | . | . | TRBV15 | TGTGCCACCAGTTCTCCGGGACGCCGGGTTGACGAGCAGTACTTC | CATSSPGRRVDEQYF
TRBJ1-2 | . | . | TRBV7-9 | TGTGCCAGCAGCTTAGGGCAGGCTACCTACACCTTC | CASSLGQATYTF
TRBJ2-7 | . | . | TRBV10-3 | TGTGCCATCAGTCCAGGGCTCGTCGCCTACGAGCAGTACTTC | CAISPGLVAYEQYF
TRBJ2-1 | . | . | TRBV2 | TGTGCCAGCAGCGTAATCCCTTACAATGAGCAGTTCTTC | CASSVIPYNEQFF
TRBJ2-2 | TRBD2 | . | TRBV28 | TGTGCCAGCAGTGAAAGGGACGGGACTAGCGGGGGCGTCCTGAGTGCCCCCGGGGAGCTGTTTTTT | CASSERDGTSGGVLSAPGELFF
TRBJ1-5 | TRBD1 | . | TRBV7-8 | TGTGCCAGCAGCTTAGGCCGGGACAGGGTTCAGCCCCAGCATTTT | CASSLGRDRVQPQHF
TRBJ1-3 | . | . | TRBV7-9 | TGTGCCAGCCTCAGGTCCCCTGGAAACACCATATATTTT | CASLRSPGNTIYF
TRBJ2-2 | TRBD2 | . | TRBV9 | TGTGCCAGTGCCGGGAGGAAGAACACCGGGGAGCTGTTTTTT | CASAGRKNTGELFF
TRBJ2-7 | . | . | TRBV20-1 | TGCAGTGCTAGAGATCTACAAACCTCCTACGAGCAGTACTTC | CSARDLQTSYEQYF
TRBJ2-7 | TRBD2 | . | TRBV10-3 | TGTGCCACCGAGCGGGAGGTGACCTACGAGCAGTACTTC | CATEREVTYEQYF
TRBJ2-7 | TRBD1 | . | TRBV6-1 | TGTGCCAGCAGCCTAGCTCAGGGGGCTCAAGTCTTCTCCTACGAGCAGTACTTC | CASSLAQGAQVFSYEQYF
TRBJ2-1 | . | . | TRBV19 | TGTGCCAGTAGTCTCCTCGGGGCAGTGAATGAGCAGTTCTTC | CASSLLGAVNEQFF
TRBJ1-1 | . | . | TRBV18 | TGTGCCAGCTCACTGGGACACAGGGCGTCGGCCGGGGCTTTCTTT | CASSLGHRASAGAFF
TRBJ2-5 | TRBD2 | . | TRBV28 | TGTGCCAGCAGTTTAAACCCGACTAGCGGGGGGAAAGAGACCCAGTACTTC | CASSLNPTSGGKETQYF
TRBJ1-5 | TRBD1 | . | TRBV27 | TGTGCCAGCGGGGCGGACAGGGCTTTAAGGAGCAATCAGCCCCAGCATTTT | CASGADRALRSNQPQHF